This T cell receptor (beta chain) came from a study of blood T cells in healthy people across ages. Findings of the study overall: With donor CMV status unknown, expanded clonotype changes were possibly confounded. The recorded TCR beta diversity per million T cells decreased in a roughly linear manner with age.

Germline lookup yields CDR1 GTSNPN and CDR2 SVGIG (reference sequence). The CDR3 sequence is 13 residues long. V lost 7 bases and J lost 8; bases outside the gene matches: 4. Details on this clonotype: The antigen is unknown.

Each donor was a healthy Caucasian individual from Russia, aged roughly 6 to 95. Through a sample-barcoded 5' primer and a J-beta primer mix, a second PCR was run for roughly 7 to 12 cycles. Each TCR beta cDNA got a 12-nucleotide random molecular identifier. Via MiXCR, TCRdb re-called the 5' RACE reads, giving one row per CDR3 protein. The table lists a few hundred thousand distinct CDR3 sequences, approximately 52% of them singletons, with roughly 51% in the top ten. J is TRBJ2-1 and V is TRBV30; TRBD2 matches at 14 bases. This sequence originates from a man in his 60s in good health. The sample was blood. CDR3 nucleotide sequence: TGTGCCTTGGGACTAGCGGGAGTCGATGAGCAGTTCTTC. It codes for CALGLAGVDEQFF.